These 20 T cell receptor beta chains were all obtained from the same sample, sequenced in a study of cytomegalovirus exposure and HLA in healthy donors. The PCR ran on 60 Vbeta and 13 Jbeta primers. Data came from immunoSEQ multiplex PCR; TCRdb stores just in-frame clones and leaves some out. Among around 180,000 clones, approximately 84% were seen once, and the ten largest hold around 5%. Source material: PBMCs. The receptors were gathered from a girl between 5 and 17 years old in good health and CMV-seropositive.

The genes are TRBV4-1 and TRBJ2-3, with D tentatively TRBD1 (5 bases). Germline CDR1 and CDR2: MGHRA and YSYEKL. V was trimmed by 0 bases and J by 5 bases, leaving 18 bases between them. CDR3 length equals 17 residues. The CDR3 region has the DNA TGCGCCAGCAGCCAAGACCAAGGGGCAGGGATAGGAGATACGCAGTATTTT. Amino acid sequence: CASSQDQGAGIGDTQYF.

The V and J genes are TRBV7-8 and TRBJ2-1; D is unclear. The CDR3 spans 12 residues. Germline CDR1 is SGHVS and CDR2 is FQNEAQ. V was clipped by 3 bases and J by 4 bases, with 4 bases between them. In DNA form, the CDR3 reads TGTGCCAGCAGCTTCGGGTACAATGAGCAGTTCTTC. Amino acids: CASSFGYNEQFF.

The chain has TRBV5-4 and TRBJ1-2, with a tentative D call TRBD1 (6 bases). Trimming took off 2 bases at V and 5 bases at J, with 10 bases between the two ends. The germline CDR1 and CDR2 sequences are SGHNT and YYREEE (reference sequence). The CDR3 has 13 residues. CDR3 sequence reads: CASSLPGTYGYTF. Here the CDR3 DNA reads TGTGCCAGCAGCTTACCAGGGACATATGGCTACACCTTC.

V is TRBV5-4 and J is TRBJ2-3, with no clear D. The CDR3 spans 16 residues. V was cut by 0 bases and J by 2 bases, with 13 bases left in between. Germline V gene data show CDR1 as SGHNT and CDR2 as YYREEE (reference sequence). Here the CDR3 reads CASSLGPEKITDTQYF. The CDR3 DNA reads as TGTGCCAGCAGCTTGGGGCCCGAAAAGATCACAGATACGCAGTATTTT.

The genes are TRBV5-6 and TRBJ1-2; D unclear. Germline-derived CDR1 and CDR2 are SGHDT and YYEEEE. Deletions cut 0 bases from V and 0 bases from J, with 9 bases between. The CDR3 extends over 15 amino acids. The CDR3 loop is CASSLAVGANYGYTF. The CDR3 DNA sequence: TGTGCCAGCAGCTTGGCCGTCGGAGCTAACTATGGCTACACCTTC.

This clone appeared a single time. The CDR3 here is CASSLYGSSYNSPLHF. The CDR3, as DNA: TGTGCCAGCAGCTTATATGGGAGCTCCTATAATTCACCCCTCCACTTT. This sequence joins TRBV7-3 and TRBJ1-6; D gene uncertain. The length of the CDR3 is 16 residues. Germline CDR1 reads SGHTA; CDR2 reads FQGTGA. Trimming took 2 bases from V and 0 from J, leaving 8 bases between them.

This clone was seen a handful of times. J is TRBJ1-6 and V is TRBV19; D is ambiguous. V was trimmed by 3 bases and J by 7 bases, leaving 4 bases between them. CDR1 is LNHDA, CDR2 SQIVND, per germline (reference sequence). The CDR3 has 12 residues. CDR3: CASSIRNSPLHF. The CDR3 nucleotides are TGTGCCAGTAGTATCAGGAATTCACCCCTCCACTTT.

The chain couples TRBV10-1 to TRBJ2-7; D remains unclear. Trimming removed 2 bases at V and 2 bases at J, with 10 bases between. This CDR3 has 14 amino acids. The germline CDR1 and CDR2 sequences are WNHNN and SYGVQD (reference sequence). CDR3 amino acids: CASSESPVTYEQYF. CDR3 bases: TGCGCCAGCAGTGAGAGCCCGGTCACCTACGAGCAGTACTTC.

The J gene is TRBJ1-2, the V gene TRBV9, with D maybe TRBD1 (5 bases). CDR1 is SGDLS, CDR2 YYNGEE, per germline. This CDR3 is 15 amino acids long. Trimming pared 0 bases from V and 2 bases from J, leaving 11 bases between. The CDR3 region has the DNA TGTGCCAGCAGCGTAGGGGGAGGGACCAACTATGGCTACACCTTC. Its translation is CASSVGGGTNYGYTF.

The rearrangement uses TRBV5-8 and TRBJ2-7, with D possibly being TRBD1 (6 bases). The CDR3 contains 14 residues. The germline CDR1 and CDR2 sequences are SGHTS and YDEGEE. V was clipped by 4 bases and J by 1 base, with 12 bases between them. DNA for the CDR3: TGTGCCAGCAGCCGGGACATTGGATCCTACGAGCAGTACTTC. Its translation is CASSRDIGSYEQYF.

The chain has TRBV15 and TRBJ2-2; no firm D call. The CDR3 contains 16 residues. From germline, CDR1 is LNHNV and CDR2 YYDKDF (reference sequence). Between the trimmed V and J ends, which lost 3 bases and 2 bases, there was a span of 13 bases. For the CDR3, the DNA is TGTGCCACCAGCAGGGCCCAATACAGCAACACCGGGGAGCTGTTTTTT. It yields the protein CATSRAQYSNTGELFF.

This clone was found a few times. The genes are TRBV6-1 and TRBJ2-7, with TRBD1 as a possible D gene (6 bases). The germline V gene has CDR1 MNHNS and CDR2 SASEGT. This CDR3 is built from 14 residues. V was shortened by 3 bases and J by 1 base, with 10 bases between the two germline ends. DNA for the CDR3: TGTGCCAGCAGTGATTTGGACAGTTCCTACGAGCAGTACTTC. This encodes CASSDLDSSYEQYF.

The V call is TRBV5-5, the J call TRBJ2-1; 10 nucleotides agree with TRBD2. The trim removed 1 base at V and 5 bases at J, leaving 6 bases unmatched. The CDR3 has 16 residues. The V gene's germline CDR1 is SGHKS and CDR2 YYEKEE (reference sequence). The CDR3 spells CASSLSGLAVDNEQFF. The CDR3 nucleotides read TGTGCCAGCAGCTTGTCAGGACTAGCGGTCGACAATGAGCAGTTCTTC.

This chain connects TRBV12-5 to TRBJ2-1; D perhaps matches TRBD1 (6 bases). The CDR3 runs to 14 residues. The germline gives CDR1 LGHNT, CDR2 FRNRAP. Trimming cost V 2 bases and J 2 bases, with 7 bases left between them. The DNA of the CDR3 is TGTGCTAGTGGTTTGTCAGGGGCCTACAATGAGCAGTTCTTC. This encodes CASGLSGAYNEQFF.

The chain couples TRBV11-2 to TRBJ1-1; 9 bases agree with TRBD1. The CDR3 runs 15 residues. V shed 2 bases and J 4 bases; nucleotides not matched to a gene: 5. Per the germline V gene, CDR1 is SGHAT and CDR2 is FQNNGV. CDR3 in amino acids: CASSLQNRGRTEAFF. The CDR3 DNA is TGTGCCAGCAGCTTACAAAACAGGGGGCGCACTGAAGCTTTCTTT.

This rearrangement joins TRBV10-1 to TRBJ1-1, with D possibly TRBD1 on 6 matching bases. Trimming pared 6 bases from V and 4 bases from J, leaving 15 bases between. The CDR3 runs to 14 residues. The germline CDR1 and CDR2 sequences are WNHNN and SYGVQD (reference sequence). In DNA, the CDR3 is TGCGCCAGCAGAGAATACACAGGGTCCACTGAAGCTTTCTTT. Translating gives CASREYTGSTEAFF.

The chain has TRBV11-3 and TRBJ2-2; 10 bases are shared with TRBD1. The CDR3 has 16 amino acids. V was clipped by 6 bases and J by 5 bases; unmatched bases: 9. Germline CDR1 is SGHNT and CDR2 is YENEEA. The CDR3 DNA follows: TGTGCCAGCAGTCCACCGGGACAGGGGATTACCGGGGAGCTGTTTTTT. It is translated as CASSPPGQGITGELFF.

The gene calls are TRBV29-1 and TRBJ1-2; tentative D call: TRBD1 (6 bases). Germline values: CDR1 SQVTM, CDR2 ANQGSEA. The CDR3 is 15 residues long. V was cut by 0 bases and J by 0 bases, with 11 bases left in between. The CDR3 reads CSVEDPPGANYGYTF. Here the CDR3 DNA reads TGCAGCGTTGAAGATCCCCCAGGGGCTAACTATGGCTACACCTTC.

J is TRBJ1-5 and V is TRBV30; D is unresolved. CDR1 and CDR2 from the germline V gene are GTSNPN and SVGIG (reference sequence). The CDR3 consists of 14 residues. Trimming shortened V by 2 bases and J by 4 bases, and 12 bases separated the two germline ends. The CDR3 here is CAWSRSGENQPQHF. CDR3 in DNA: TGTGCCTGGAGTCGGTCGGGAGAAAATCAGCCCCAGCATTTT.

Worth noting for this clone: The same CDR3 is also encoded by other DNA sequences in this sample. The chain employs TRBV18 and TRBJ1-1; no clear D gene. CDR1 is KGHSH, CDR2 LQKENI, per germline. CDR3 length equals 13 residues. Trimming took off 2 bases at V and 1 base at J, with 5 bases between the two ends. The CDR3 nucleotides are TGTGCCAGCTCACCAGGAGAGAACACTGAAGCTTTCTTT. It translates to CASSPGENTEAFF.